The clone carrying this T cell receptor beta chain turned up a few times. The investigators reverse transcribed all of the isolated RNA, so they sequenced expressed TCRB transcripts. Here immunoSEQ multiplex PCR was the method, and the copy in TCRdb shows in-frame clones only, minus some. This sample has 860,000 or so clones, with under 20% found just once. This sample was taken from a study of beta chain features in type 1 diabetes. The clonotype was recovered from a woman aged 18-30 years in good health. Specimen: naive CD4+ T cells from blood.

CDR3 sequence reads: CASSLGTGWQSTGELFF. The CDR3 nucleotides are TGCGCCAGCAGCTTGGGAACGGGTTGGCAGAGCACCGGGGAGCTGTTTTTT. The chain links TRBV5-1 to TRBJ2-2; D call uncertain. In germline, CDR1 is SGHRS, CDR2 YFSETQ. The CDR3 extends over 17 amino acids. V lost 0 bases, J lost 4 bases, and 16 bases lay in between.